This TCR beta chain is drawn from a study of blood T cell repertoires in COVID-19. Followed longitudinally, the Seattle patients had been enrolled during active infection. CDR1 is SQVTM, CDR2 ANQGSEA, per germline. The CDR3 length is 13 residues. The V and J ends lost 2 bases and 7 bases, in that order; junction bases with no gene match: 5. Authors' processing steps: Quantification of nucleated cells was approximated via reference gene primer amplification. Only in-frame clones appear in the TCRdb table, and some are missing; sequencing was by immunoSEQ multiplex PCR. V and J calls plus clone size are reproduced from that table; the DNA served to infer D and trimming. This sample has over 130,000 clones, with roughly nine tenths found just once.

This clonotype originated in a human donor with COVID-19, enrolled during active disease. The donor label of this sample is uncertain. Sequences were obtained from peripheral blood. The rearrangement links TRBV29-1 to TRBJ2-1, with TRBD2 identical over 7 bases. Here the CDR3 reads CSVEHRGGNEQFF. The CDR3 nucleotides are TGCAGCGTTGAACACCGGGGAGGGAATGAGCAGTTCTTC.